Only one count was recorded for the clone carrying this T cell receptor (beta chain). The data stem from a study of OX40 agonist ivuxolimab in advanced cancers. J was trimmed by 5 bases and V by 5 bases; bases with no gene match: 2. CDR1 MNHNS and CDR2 SASEGT come from the germline V gene. The CDR3 totals 13 residues. The table came from immunoSEQ multiplex PCR; TCRdb's copy has only in-frame clones and leaves some out. The sample includes 50,000 to 75,000 clones, 80% to 90% of them seen just once. This sequence was found in an adult with an advanced solid tumor such as melanoma, head and neck, liver or kidney cancer. The material sequenced was CD4+ or CD8+ T cells sorted from blood, taken in a trial of the OX40 agonist ivuxolimab. The rearrangement joins TRBV6-1 to TRBJ2-3; 9 bases match TRBD1. CDR3 amino acids: CASSTDRGDTQYF. In nucleotides, the CDR3 is TGTGCCAGCAGTACGGACAGGGGAGATACGCAGTATTTT.